These 20 T cell receptor beta chains were all obtained from the same sample, sequenced in a study of blood T cell repertoires in COVID-19. Produced via immunoSEQ multiplex PCR; TCRdb's table is partial and in-frame only. The data contain about 280,000 clones, around nine tenths of them singletons. Sequenced input: PBMCs or T cells enriched from blood (not recorded which). All receptors come from a middle-aged woman who had recovered from COVID-19.

The gene calls are TRBV19 and TRBJ2-2; TRBD2 matches at 10 bases. Germline assignment: CDR1 LNHDA and CDR2 SQIVND (reference sequence). The CDR3 has 16 residues. The J segment lost 7 bases and the V segment lost 7 bases, leaving 12 bases of the junction unmatched. The DNA for the CDR3 is TGTGCCAGTACCTTAGCGGGAGGTTTTAGTGGCGGGGAGCTGTTTTTT. Translating gives CASTLAGGFSGGELFF.

This sequence joins TRBV2 and TRBJ2-4; tentatively, D is TRBD1 (6 bases). The V gene lost 7 bases and the J gene lost 2 bases, with 18 bases spanning the gap. The CDR3 covers 16 residues. Germline values: CDR1 SNHLY, CDR2 FYNNEI. CDR3 residues: CASTEDRPEPKNIQYF. The CDR3 bases are TGTGCCAGCACCGAGGACAGACCTGAGCCCAAAAACATTCAGTACTTC.

To note about this clone: This specimen includes other DNA sequences encoding the same CDR3. The chain combines TRBV28 with TRBJ2-3; D ambiguous. V lost 4 bases and J lost 1, with 3 bases in between. The V gene's germline CDR1 is MDHEN and CDR2 SYDVKM. The CDR3 extends over 12 amino acids. For the CDR3, the DNA is TGTGCCAGCAGTTCAGGCACAGATACGCAGTATTTT. Amino acids: CASSSGTDTQYF.

This CDR3 reads CATSDWGPGQGLVDTQYF. In DNA, the CDR3 is TGTGCCACCAGTGATTGGGGCCCGGGACAGGGGTTAGTCGATACGCAGTATTTT. This chain joins TRBV24-1 and TRBJ2-3; TRBD1 aligns across 10 bases. Germline CDR1 KGHDR, CDR2 SFDVKD. The CDR3 is 18 amino acids. V lost 2 bases to trimming and J lost 6 bases; unmatched junction nucleotides: 13.

The rearrangement uses TRBV7-3 and TRBJ2-2, with TRBD2 identical over 13 bases. Germline V gene sequence: CDR1 SGHTA, CDR2 FQGTGA. The V and J ends lost 6 bases and 0 bases, in that order; junction bases with no gene match: 10. The CDR3 has 19 residues. The CDR3 DNA reads as TGTGCCAGCAGACCAGCCGGGACTAGCGGGGCTCCGAACACCGGGGAGCTGTTTTTT. The encoded protein is CASRPAGTSGAPNTGELFF.

The CDR3 nucleotides read TGTGCCAGCAGCGGAACGAGACAGGGCAATCAGCCCCAGCATTTT. Its translation is CASSGTRQGNQPQHF. The rearrangement joins TRBV7-6 to TRBJ1-5; TRBD1 might be the D (6 bases). The germline gives CDR1 SGHVS, CDR2 FNYEAQ. The CDR3 consists of 15 residues. Trimming removed 5 bases at V and 2 bases at J, with 13 bases between.

The rearrangement uses TRBV19 and TRBJ1-5, with unresolved D. The germline gives CDR1 LNHDA, CDR2 SQIVND (reference sequence). Trimming pared 3 bases from V and 2 bases from J, leaving 14 bases between. CDR3 length equals 16 residues. Here the CDR3 reads CASSIVRVGRNQPQHF. As DNA, the CDR3 is TGTGCCAGTAGTATTGTGCGGGTCGGGCGCAATCAGCCCCAGCATTTT.

The V call is TRBV28, the J call TRBJ1-6; 9 nucleotides line up with TRBD1. Germline values: CDR1 MDHEN, CDR2 SYDVKM. The CDR3 is 16 residues long. V shed 4 bases and J 4 bases; nucleotides not matched to a gene: 5. The CDR3 sequence: CASSSYGQGYNSPLHF. Here the CDR3 DNA reads TGTGCCAGCAGTTCCTATGGACAGGGGTATAATTCACCCCTCCACTTT. Using reference TRBV28 and TRBJ1-6 for the parts outside the CDR3, the full variable domain is DVKVTQSSRYLVKRTGEKVFLECVQDMDHENMFWYRQDPGLGLRLIYFSYDVKMKEKGDIPEGYSVSREKKERFSLILESASTNQTSMYLCASSSYGQGYNSPLHFGNGTRLTVT.

This clone has a single count. J is TRBJ1-5 and V is TRBV27; D is possibly TRBD1 (6 bases). This CDR3 comprises 13 residues. Germline CDR1 is MNHEY and CDR2 is SMNVEV (reference sequence). Trimming removed 5 bases at V and 6 bases at J, with 11 bases between. CDR3 sequence: CASSPGQLQPQHF. CDR3 in DNA: TGTGCCAGCAGTCCCGGACAGCTTCAGCCCCAGCATTTT.

V is TRBV6-2 or TRBV6-3 and J is TRBJ2-5, with TRBD1 matching over 7 bases. Trimming at V came to 5 bases and at J to 5 bases, leaving 8 bases not matched to a gene. Germline V gene lookup returns CDR1 MNHEY and CDR2 SVGEGT. The CDR3 is made up of 14 amino acids. The CDR3 DNA sequence: TGTGCCAGCAGTACCCGAGGGGGCCTGGAGACCCAGTACTTC. Translating it yields CASSTRGGLETQYF.

The CDR3 coding sequence is TGTGCCTGGAGCCCAACGGGGACACCCGAAGCTTTCTTT. Translation gives CAWSPTGTPEAFF. The rearrangement links TRBV30 to TRBJ1-1; TRBD1 is a possible D gene (6 bases). V was shortened by 3 bases and J by 8 bases, with 16 bases between the two germline ends. Germline assignment: CDR1 GTSNPN and CDR2 SVGIG (reference sequence). This CDR3 comprises 13 residues. The entire variable domain, with the rest obtained from reference TRBV30 and TRBJ1-1, is as follows: SQTIHQWPATLVQPVGSPLSLECTVEGTSNPNLYWYRQAAGRGLQLLFYSVGIGQISSEVPQNLSASRPQDRQFILSSKKLLLSDSGFYLCAWSPTGTPEAFFGQGTRLTVV.

V usage is TRBV5-7 and J usage is TRBJ2-5, with no clear D. TRBV5-7 belongs to the ORF category, with a function that is uncertain. This CDR3 region has 8 residues. V was trimmed by 2 bases and J by 14 bases, leaving 4 bases between them. The CDR3 DNA reads TGTGCCAGCAGCTTCCATTACTTC. This translates into CASSFHYF.

This clone is a singleton in its sample. The chain joins TRBV19 to TRBJ1-1; TRBD1 agrees at 11 bases. Per the germline V gene, CDR1 is LNHDA and CDR2 is SQIVND (reference sequence). This CDR3 has 16 amino acids. Trimming at V came to 6 bases and at J to 3 bases, leaving 9 bases not matched to a gene. The CDR3 nucleotides read TGTGCCAGTAGCCCGGACAGGGGGCCTGGGGACACTGAAGCTTTCTTT. Protein product: CASSPDRGPGDTEAFF. The full variable domain, its missing parts supplied by reference TRBV19 and TRBJ1-1, is DGGITQSPKYLFRKEGQNVTLSCEQNLNHDAMYWYRQDPGQGLRLIYYSQIVNDFQKGDIAEGYSVSREKKESFPLTVTSAQKNPTAFYLCASSPDRGPGDTEAFFGQGTRLTVV.

The chain combines TRBV6-2 or TRBV6-3 with TRBJ2-4; 9 bases fit TRBD1. V gave up 6 bases and J gave up 14 bases; unmatched junction bases: 20. The CDR3 loop spans 16 amino acids. Germline V gene lookup returns CDR1 MNHEY and CDR2 SVGEGT. CDR3: CASSQDDEVTGGVEYF. CDR3 DNA: TGTGCCAGCAGCCAGGACGACGAAGTAACAGGGGGCGTTGAGTACTTC.

The rearrangement joins TRBV2 to TRBJ1-1; 8 bases line up with TRBD1. The V gene end was trimmed by 9 bases and the J gene end by 1 base; junction bases not matched to a gene: 4. CDR1 is SNHLY and CDR2 is FYNNEI in the germline V gene. The CDR3 contains 13 residues. The CDR3, as DNA: TGTGCCAGTCTGGACAGGGAGAACACTGAAGCTTTCTTT. It codes for CASLDRENTEAFF.

The chain has TRBV28 and TRBJ2-1, with D maybe TRBD1 (5 bases). The CDR3 covers 13 residues. Trimming left V 8 bases short and J 9 bases short, with 17 bases between. Germline CDR1 MDHEN, CDR2 SYDVKM. CDR3 sequence reads: CASSLSQGGEQFF. The CDR3 nucleotides read TGTGCCAGCTCCCTTAGCCAGGGCGGTGAGCAGTTCTTC.

The rearrangement uses TRBV4-3 and TRBJ2-7, with D perhaps matching TRBD2 (6 bases). The CDR3 length is 15 residues. V was shortened by 0 bases and J by 1 base, with 10 bases between the two germline ends. In germline, CDR1 is LGHNA, CDR2 YSLEER. CDR3 residues: CASSQDRAGSYEQYF. The CDR3 nucleotides read TGCGCCAGCAGCCAAGACCGGGCGGGGTCCTACGAGCAGTACTTC.

The chain couples TRBV7-9 to TRBJ2-3, with D possibly matching TRBD2 (6 bases). The CDR3 covers 14 residues. V was clipped by 5 bases and J by 6 bases, with 15 bases between them. Germline assignment: CDR1 SEHNR and CDR2 FQNEAQ (reference sequence). CDR3 loop: CASSQPGRGDTQYF. CDR3 nucleotides: TGTGCCAGCAGCCAGCCCGGCCGGGGGGATACGCAGTATTTT.

The J gene is TRBJ2-5, the V gene TRBV4-1; 7 nucleotides align to TRBD2. This CDR3 has 15 residues. Germline CDR1 is MGHRA and CDR2 is YSYEKL. V trimming: 1 base; J trimming: 5 bases; junction bases outside the gene matches: 7. The DNA of the CDR3 is TGCGCCAGCAGCCAAGGCGGGACTACCGGGGAGACCCAGTACTTC. Its protein product is CASSQGGTTGETQYF.

The chain has TRBV24-1 and TRBJ2-1; 11 nucleotides agree with TRBD2. The trim removed 4 bases at V and 8 bases at J, leaving 12 bases unmatched. Germline-derived CDR1 and CDR2 are KGHDR and SFDVKD. There are 17 residues in the CDR3. For the CDR3, the DNA is TGTGCCACCAGTGACCGAGGACTAGCGGGCCCTTGGGATGAGCAGTTCTTC. Translating it yields CATSDRGLAGPWDEQFF.